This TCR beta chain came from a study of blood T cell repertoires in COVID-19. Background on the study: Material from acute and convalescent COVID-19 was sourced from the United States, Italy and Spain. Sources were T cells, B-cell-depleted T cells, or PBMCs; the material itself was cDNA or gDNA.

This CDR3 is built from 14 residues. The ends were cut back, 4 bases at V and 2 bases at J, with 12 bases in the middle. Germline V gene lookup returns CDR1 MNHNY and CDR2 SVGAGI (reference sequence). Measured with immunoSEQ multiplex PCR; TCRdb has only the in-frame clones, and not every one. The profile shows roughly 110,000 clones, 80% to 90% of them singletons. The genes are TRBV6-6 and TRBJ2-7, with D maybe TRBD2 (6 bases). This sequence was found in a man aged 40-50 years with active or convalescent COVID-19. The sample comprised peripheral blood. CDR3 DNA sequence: TGTGCCAGCAGTTCCCCCGGGGGAACCTACGAGCAGTACTTC. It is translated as CASSSPGGTYEQYF.